The clone carrying this T cell receptor (beta chain) was observed a handful of times. The antigen is undetermined. V lost 6 bases to trimming and J lost 6 bases, with 15 bases between them. This CDR3 region has 15 residues. This sample stems from a study of T-cell reconstitution after alpha-beta-depleted transplantation in children. Findings and caveats of the study: Several hundred expanded graft clones reportedly gave rise to the alpha-beta T cells present about two months after transplant. There were some patients whose high TCRbeta diversity at day 60 came from surviving recipient T cells and thymic progenitors. Once a year had passed after transplant, T-cell counts and diversity came mostly from newly produced T cells.

Unique molecular identifiers were incorporated during preparation of the TCRbeta library. TCRdb fed the PCR reads into MiXCR, producing one record per CDR3 protein. Of about 830,000 distinct CDR3 sequences in the sample, around 17% were seen once. This sequence originates from a male patient between 10 and 17 years old who had a stem cell transplant for acute lymphoblastic leukemia, so the T cells may come from the graft donor. Sequencing used PBMCs, mostly from graft donor cells, obtained 360 days after TCRalphabeta/CD19-depleted stem cell transplant. The V gene is TRBV12-3 or TRBV12-4, the J gene TRBJ1-6; perhaps TRBD1 as D (6 bases). The CDR3 DNA reads TGTGCCAGCAGCAAGCAGAGGGGGTTTAATTCACCCCTCCACTTT. Its translation is CASSKQRGFNSPLHF.